The 31 T cell receptor beta chains below were found in one sample sequenced in a study of blood T cell repertoires in COVID-19. The data were produced by immunoSEQ multiplex PCR, yet TCRdb's version contains in-frame clones alone and is incomplete. The sample includes about 330,000 clones, approximately 89% seen only once; the top ten take about 5.2%. The sequenced material came from PBMCs or T cells enriched from blood (not recorded which). The receptors stem from a woman aged 25 to 39 who had recovered from COVID-19.

J is TRBJ1-2 and V is TRBV5-1; 8 positions match TRBD1. Germline V gene data show CDR1 as SGHRS and CDR2 as YFSETQ. The CDR3 runs to 15 residues. V lost 9 bases and J lost 2; bases outside the gene matches: 12. The CDR3 DNA reads as TGCGCCACCGGGACAGGAATAGTGGGCAACTATGGCTACACCTTC. It is translated as CATGTGIVGNYGYTF.

The CDR3 DNA follows: TGTGCCAGCAGCGCCGGGTATCATAATTCACCCCTCCACTTT. Translated: CASSAGYHNSPLHF. The chain uses TRBV7-2 and TRBJ1-6, with D unresolved. Germline-derived CDR1 and CDR2 are SGHTA and FQGNSA. This CDR3 has 14 amino acids. V dropped 5 bases and J dropped 5 bases, with 10 bases sitting between them. Complete variable domain (other parts from reference TRBV7-2 and TRBJ1-6): GAGVSQSPSNKVTEKGKDVELRCDPISGHTALYWYRQSLGQGLEFLIYFQGNSAPDKSGLPSDRFSAERTGGSVSTLTIQRTQQEDSAVYLCASSAGYHNSPLHFGNGTRLTVT.

This clone occurred a few times. The chain couples TRBV4-3 to TRBJ1-2; TRBD1 is a possible D gene (5 bases). The CDR3 covers 16 residues. Deletions cut 0 bases from V and 4 bases from J, with 15 bases between. The germline V gene has CDR1 LGHNA and CDR2 YSLEER. The CDR3 reads CASSQDPQQGSYGYTF. In nucleotides, the CDR3 is TGCGCCAGCAGCCAAGATCCCCAGCAGGGAAGCTATGGCTACACCTTC.

The chain links TRBV19 to TRBJ1-3; 8 bases line up with TRBD1. Germline assignment: CDR1 LNHDA and CDR2 SQIVND (reference sequence). V dropped 7 bases and J dropped 2; count of bases not matched to a gene: 4. The CDR3 runs to 14 residues. CDR3 loop: CASTQGATGNTIYF. CDR3 in DNA: TGTGCCAGTACCCAGGGGGCGACTGGAAACACCATATATTTT.

This CDR3 reads CASSPVPQGAAFF. The CDR3 DNA sequence: TGTGCCAGCAGCCCAGTCCCCCAGGGGGCAGCTTTCTTT. The chain employs TRBV7-9 and TRBJ1-1; 8 nucleotides align to TRBD1. In germline, CDR1 is SEHNR, CDR2 FQNEAQ (reference sequence). CDR3 size: 13 residues. V dropped 5 bases and J dropped 10; count of bases not matched to a gene: 9.

V is TRBV19 and J is TRBJ2-5, with D tentatively TRBD1 (6 bases). This CDR3 has 16 amino acids. V gave up 1 base and J gave up 2 bases, with 14 bases separating them. Germline lookup yields CDR1 LNHDA and CDR2 SQIVND (reference sequence). The CDR3 protein is CASSIVSGQRQETQYF. CDR3 bases: TGTGCCAGTAGTATAGTATCCGGACAGAGACAAGAGACCCAGTACTTC.

The genes are TRBV12-3 or TRBV12-4 and TRBJ1-2, with TRBD1 matching 7 bases. V shed 2 bases and J 7 bases; nucleotides not matched to a gene: 4. The CDR3 has 13 residues. CDR3 protein: CASSLLGQRGYTF. CDR3 coding DNA: TGTGCCAGCAGTTTATTGGGACAGCGTGGCTACACCTTC.

V is TRBV3-1 (or the pseudogene TRBV3-2) and J is TRBJ1-2; 10 bases line up with TRBD1. CDR3 length: 15 residues. The J segment lost 6 bases and the V segment lost 3 bases, leaving 7 bases of the junction unmatched. From germline, CDR1 is LGHDT and CDR2 YNNKEL (reference sequence). CDR3 bases: TGTGCCAGCAGCCAGCCGACAGGGGGCGACGATGGCTACACCTTC. Amino acids: CASSQPTGGDDGYTF.

The gene calls are TRBV2 and TRBJ2-3; D unclear. The V end lost 0 bases, the J end lost 1 base, and 5 bases lay between the germline ends. The length of the CDR3 is 14 residues. Germline V gene data show CDR1 as SNHLY and CDR2 as FYNNEI. For the CDR3, the DNA is TGTGCCAGCAGTGAAGCAACTGGCACAGATACGCAGTATTTT. It is translated as CASSEATGTDTQYF.

This clone has a handful of counts. The chain uses TRBV5-1 and TRBJ2-7, with D tentatively TRBD1 (6 bases). This CDR3 region has 14 residues. Per germline, CDR1 SGHRS and CDR2 YFSETQ. V was pared by 4 bases and J by 2 bases, with 13 bases between. The CDR3 protein is CASSKGDNTYEQYF. The CDR3 coding sequence is TGCGCCAGCAGCAAGGGGGACAACACCTACGAGCAGTACTTC. The variable domain in full, with the rest retrieved from reference TRBV5-1 and TRBJ2-7, is KAGVTQTPRYLIKTRGQQVTLSCSPISGHRSVSWYQQTPGQGLQFLFEYFSETQRNKGNFPGRFSGRQFSNSRSEMNVSTLELGDSALYLCASSKGDNTYEQYFGPGTRLTVT.

The CDR3 is CASSRGDRREKLFF. The CDR3 DNA is TGTGCCAGCAGCCGCGGGGACAGAAGGGAAAAACTGTTTTTT. V and J are TRBV5-5 and TRBJ1-4; 7 bases are a match to TRBD1. Trimming at V came to 4 bases and at J to 8 bases, leaving 8 bases not matched to a gene. The V gene's germline CDR1 is SGHKS and CDR2 YYEKEE (reference sequence). The CDR3 length is 14 residues.

The chain recombines TRBV3-1 (or the pseudogene TRBV3-2) with TRBJ2-1, with D maybe TRBD2 (6 bases). This CDR3 region has 16 residues. Germline CDR1 LGHDT, CDR2 YNNKEL (reference sequence). V shed 5 bases and J shed 0 bases, with 14 bases lying between them. The CDR3 spells CASSGYGGSSYNEQFF. In DNA, the CDR3 is TGTGCCAGCAGCGGTTACGGGGGTAGCTCCTACAATGAGCAGTTCTTC.

This chain uses TRBV19 with TRBJ2-2; maybe TRBD1 (6 bases). V gave up 5 bases and J gave up 1 base, with 17 bases separating them. CDR1 and CDR2 (germline): LNHDA, SQIVND (reference sequence). There are 17 residues in the CDR3. The CDR3 sequence is CASSAPAHRVNTGELFF. The CDR3 DNA reads TGTGCCAGTAGTGCCCCCGCCCACAGGGTGAACACCGGGGAGCTGTTTTTT.

The rearrangement links TRBV5-6 to TRBJ1-5; 8 bases are a match to TRBD1. The CDR3 has 15 residues. V was clipped by 6 bases and J by 6 bases; unmatched bases: 11. CDR1 and CDR2 (germline): SGHDT, YYEEEE. CDR3 region: CASTQGARQSQPQHF. The DNA for the CDR3 is TGTGCCAGCACCCAGGGGGCCCGTCAAAGTCAGCCCCAGCATTTT.

The chain carries TRBV5-6 and TRBJ1-2; D unresolved. Trimming pared 4 bases from V and 0 bases from J, leaving 10 bases between. The CDR3 is 14 residues long. Germline V gene data show CDR1 as SGHDT and CDR2 as YYEEEE. The CDR3 reads CASSLGGANYGYTF. In nucleotides, the CDR3 is TGTGCCAGCAGCCTCGGCGGGGCTAACTATGGCTACACCTTC.

The gene calls are TRBV7-2 and TRBJ2-4; no clear D gene. Germline CDR1 and CDR2: SGHTA and FQGNSA. CDR3 length equals 16 residues. With 5 bases removed from V and 1 base from J, the gap between germline ends came to 15 bases. The CDR3 coding sequence is TGTGCCAGCAGCCAAGACCCAGCCGGGGCCAAAAACATTCAGTACTTC. Protein product: CASSQDPAGAKNIQYF.

V usage is TRBV4-1 and J usage is TRBJ2-7, with D perhaps matching TRBD1 (5 bases). CDR3 size: 15 residues. Germline CDR1 reads MGHRA; CDR2 reads YSYEKL. Trimming cost V 0 bases and J 3 bases, with 12 bases left between them. For the CDR3, the DNA is TGCGCCAGCAGCCAAGAGGTAGGGGAAGGCTACGAGCAGTACTTC. It codes for CASSQEVGEGYEQYF.

The gene calls are TRBV4-1 and TRBJ2-7, with D tentatively TRBD2 (6 bases). CDR3 size: 16 residues. Germline loops: CDR1 MGHRA, CDR2 YSYEKL. V was shortened by 3 bases and J by 2 bases, with 17 bases between the two germline ends. CDR3 nucleotide sequence: TGCGCCAGCAGCCAGGAAGGTAGCGGTGAGCCCTACGAGCAGTACTTC. Translating gives CASSQEGSGEPYEQYF.

A few counts support this clone. This sample also contains other DNA sequences that code for the same CDR3. The V and J genes are TRBV6-4 and TRBJ1-1, with D uncertain. V lost 0 bases and J 5 bases, leaving 7 bases between the germline ends. CDR3 length equals 13 residues. Germline CDR1 and CDR2: MRHNA and SNTAGT. CDR3: CASSDSSMTEAFF. In DNA, the CDR3 is TGTGCCAGCAGTGACTCGAGTATGACTGAAGCTTTCTTT.

The V call is TRBV10-3, the J call TRBJ1-3; 8 nucleotides line up with TRBD1. The J segment lost 16 bases and the V segment lost 0 bases, leaving 11 bases of the junction unmatched. CDR3 length: 14 residues. In germline, CDR1 is ENHRY, CDR2 SYGVKD. The CDR3 is CAISESDRGGVTYF. The CDR3 region has the DNA TGTGCCATCAGTGAGTCCGACAGGGGAGGTGTGACGTATTTT.

The V and J genes are TRBV9 and TRBJ2-7; TRBD2 matches 8 bases. CDR3 size: 16 residues. The V gene end was trimmed by 4 bases and the J gene end by 1 base; junction bases not matched to a gene: 10. Germline loops: CDR1 SGDLS, CDR2 YYNGEE. CDR3 in amino acids: CASSPGGGWISYEQYF. CDR3 in DNA: TGTGCCAGCAGCCCCGGGGGGGGTTGGATTTCCTACGAGCAGTACTTC.

The CDR3 coding sequence is TGTGCCAGCAGCCTTCCAACGTCGGGCAATCAGCCCCAGCATTTT. It encodes CASSLPTSGNQPQHF. The chain links TRBV3-1 (or the pseudogene TRBV3-2) to TRBJ1-5; no reliable D call. The CDR3 has 15 residues. Trimming shortened V by 4 bases and J by 2 bases, and 12 bases separated the two germline ends. Germline V gene sequence: CDR1 LGHDT, CDR2 YNNKEL (reference sequence).

The chain carries TRBV29-1 and TRBJ1-1; D ambiguous. The V end lost 4 bases, the J end lost 3 bases, and 6 bases lay between the germline ends. Germline V gene data show CDR1 as SQVTM and CDR2 as ANQGSEA. CDR3 length equals 11 residues. DNA for the CDR3: TGCAGCGTTGCTATAGACACTGAAGCTTTCTTT. Residues: CSVAIDTEAFF.

The V call is TRBV4-1, the J call TRBJ2-5; D is uncertain. Germline loops: CDR1 MGHRA, CDR2 YSYEKL. There are 14 residues in the CDR3. Trimming took off 4 bases at V and 3 bases at J, with 12 bases between the two ends. The chain's CDR3 is CASSPSPSEETQYF. The CDR3 bases are TGCGCCAGCAGCCCATCCCCTAGTGAAGAGACCCAGTACTTC.

The sample holds a few counts of this clone. This chain connects TRBV7-9 to TRBJ2-6, with 9 bases that match TRBD1. CDR3 length equals 18 residues. CDR1 is SEHNR, CDR2 FQNEAQ, per germline (reference sequence). After removal of 5 bases from V and 0 bases from J, the junction contained 8 bases not matched to a gene. The CDR3 coding sequence is TGTGCCAGCAGCACACAGGGGGCCTTCTTCTCTGGGGCCAACGTCCTGACTTTC. It yields the protein CASSTQGAFFSGANVLTF.

This chain uses TRBV2 with TRBJ2-5, with 7 bases lining up with TRBD2. The CDR3 is 13 residues long. Losses at the gene ends were 6 bases for V and 5 bases for J; bases not matched to a gene: 6. CDR1 SNHLY and CDR2 FYNNEI come from the germline V gene. The CDR3 DNA sequence: TGTGCCAGCAGGGTAGCGGGTAAGGAGACCCAGTACTTC. As protein: CASRVAGKETQYF.

In regard to this clone: The same CDR3 can be traced to other DNA sequences in this sample. The chain couples TRBV9 to TRBJ1-3, with D unresolved. Trimming took off 4 bases at V and 1 base at J, with 6 bases between the two ends. From germline, CDR1 is SGDLS and CDR2 YYNGEE. The CDR3 extends over 13 amino acids. Here the CDR3 DNA reads TGTGCCAGCAGCCGAGGGTCTGGAAACACCATATATTTT. This codes for CASSRGSGNTIYF.

The V gene is TRBV4-1, the J gene TRBJ1-6; the match to TRBD1 covers 8 bases. V gave up 0 bases and J gave up 7 bases; unmatched junction bases: 2. This CDR3 is 15 amino acids long. Germline-derived CDR1 and CDR2 are MGHRA and YSYEKL. The DNA of the CDR3 is TGCGCCAGCAGCCAAGATGACAGGGGAAATTCACCCCTCCACTTT. Its protein product is CASSQDDRGNSPLHF.

The chain is built from TRBV27 and TRBJ2-5; 9 nucleotides agree with TRBD1. CDR1 is MNHEY, CDR2 SMNVEV, per germline (reference sequence). The CDR3 length is 14 residues. V lost 3 bases to trimming and J lost 5 bases; unmatched junction nucleotides: 4. CDR3 amino acids: CASSFTGGRETQYF. The CDR3 region has the DNA TGTGCCAGCAGTTTTACAGGGGGCCGTGAGACCCAGTACTTC.

The rearrangement joins TRBV19 to TRBJ1-6; D gene uncertain. The length of the CDR3 is 15 residues. Trimming pared 4 bases from V and 7 bases from J, leaving 14 bases between. Germline lookup yields CDR1 LNHDA and CDR2 SQIVND (reference sequence). CDR3 bases: TGTGCCAGTAGTACCGACCCGACGGGGAATTCACCCCTCCACTTT. Its translation: CASSTDPTGNSPLHF.

V usage is TRBV18 and J usage is TRBJ2-3, with 8 bases identical to TRBD2. Germline CDR1 reads KGHSH; CDR2 reads LQKENI. The junction had 4 bases not matched to a gene; V was cut back by 3 bases and J by 2 bases. The CDR3 is made up of 15 amino acids. As DNA, the CDR3 is TGTGCCAGCTCACCGACTAGCGCCAACACAGATACGCAGTATTTT. Residues: CASSPTSANTDTQYF.